Included here is one T cell receptor beta chain sequence, with context. Its specificity is unknown. Germline-derived CDR1 and CDR2 are LNHDA and SQIVND (reference sequence). The CDR3 runs 13 residues. Between the trimmed V and J ends, which lost 7 bases and 0 bases, there was a span of 9 bases. These data come from a study of T cells in Graves' hyperthyroidism and ophthalmopathy. Study-wide results and caveats: Ophthalmopathy was model-predicted a median about six months pre-onset. Among thyroid clonotypes expanded above 0.001, most also appeared in blood.

Amplified TCR beta CDR3 regions derived from RNA transcripts. When the TCR CDR3 underwent first-round RT-PCR, the HTBI primer set was used. TCRdb re-derived calls from the multiplex PCR reads in MiXCR, one entry per CDR3 protein. The sample consists of around 350,000 distinct CDR3 sequences, more than 20% of them appearing once. Those patients with uncontrolled infection, other autoimmune disease, pregnancy or lactation were excluded. The chain has TRBV19 and TRBJ1-1; the D gene is possibly TRBD1 (5 bases). Sequencing was done on a sample of blood. The clonotype was recovered from a man in his forties or fifties with Graves' hyperthyroidism. CDR3 sequence: CASKGEMNTEAFF. CDR3 DNA sequence: TGTGCCAGTAAAGGGGAGATGAACACTGAAGCTTTCTTT.